This entry concerns a single T cell receptor (beta chain). What it binds is unknown. V lost 8 bases, J lost 7 bases, and 16 bases stayed unmatched. CDR1 and CDR2 from the germline V gene are SGHTA and FQGTGA. The CDR3 sequence is 15 residues long. Libraries were prepared by immunoSEQ multiplex PCR; TCRdb keeps only in-frame clonotypes and omits some of them. The table records 1.5 million to 1.9 million clones, 95% to 99% of them present only once. The data were obtained in a study of shared clonotypes between healthy human individuals. Study summary: The composition of the donors was two women and three men aged 18 to 49. General study results and limits: Memory subsets had estimated richness that was generally smaller than that of naive subsets.

Free of recent acute infections or vaccinations, the donors were healthy HIV-negative adults. The receptor was isolated from a man aged 25-45 years in good health. Sequenced sample: naive CD4+ T cells sorted from blood. Specified subset: CD45RA+ positively selected. This chain links TRBV7-3 with TRBJ2-7, with 8 bases fitting TRBD1. CDR3 coding DNA: TGTGCCAGCTCCCCAGGGGGCTCTGTGATGGGTGAGCAGTACTTC. Its translation: CASSPGGSVMGEQYF. Filled out from reference TRBV7-3 and TRBJ2-7, the complete variable domain reads GAGVSQTPSNKVTEKGKYVELRCDPISGHTALYWYRQSLGQGPEFLIYFQGTGAADDSGLPNDRFFAVRPEGSVSTLKIQRTERGDSAVYLCASSPGGSVMGEQYFGPGTRLTVT.